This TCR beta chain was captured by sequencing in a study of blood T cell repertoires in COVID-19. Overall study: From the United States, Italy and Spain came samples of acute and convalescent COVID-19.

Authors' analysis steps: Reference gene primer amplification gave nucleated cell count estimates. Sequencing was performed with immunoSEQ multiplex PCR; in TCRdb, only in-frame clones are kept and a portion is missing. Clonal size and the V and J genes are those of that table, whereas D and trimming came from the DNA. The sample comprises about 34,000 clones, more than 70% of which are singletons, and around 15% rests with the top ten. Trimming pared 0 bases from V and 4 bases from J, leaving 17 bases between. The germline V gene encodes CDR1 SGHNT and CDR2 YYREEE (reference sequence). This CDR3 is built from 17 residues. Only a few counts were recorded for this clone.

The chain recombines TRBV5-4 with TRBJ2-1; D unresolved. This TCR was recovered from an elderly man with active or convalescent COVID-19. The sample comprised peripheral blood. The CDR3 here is CASSLGGSHGLYNEQFF. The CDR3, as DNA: TGTGCCAGCAGCTTGGGTGGTTCCCACGGTCTGTACAATGAGCAGTTCTTC. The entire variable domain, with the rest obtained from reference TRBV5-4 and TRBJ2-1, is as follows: ETGVTQSPTHLIKTRGQQVTLRCSSQSGHNTVSWYQQALGQGPQFIFQYYREEENGRGNFPPRFSGLQFPNYSSELNVNALELDDSALYLCASSLGGSHGLYNEQFFGPGTRLTVL.